The 20 T cell receptor beta chains given below trace back to one sample, sequenced in a study of STAT5B mutations in CD4+ large granular lymphocyte leukemia. The assay was immunoSEQ multiplex PCR, and TCRdb's table has in-frame clones only and misses some. The sample consists of about 40,000 clones, around 85% of them appearing once. The sequenced sample consisted of CD4+ T cells from blood buffy coats. Every receptor here comes from a human donor in good health.

The chain combines TRBV19 with TRBJ1-5; 10 bases are shared with TRBD1. Trimming cost V 5 bases and J 3 bases; bases outside gene matches: 7. The V gene's germline CDR1 is LNHDA and CDR2 SQIVND (reference sequence). The CDR3 is 16 residues long. The CDR3 loop is CASSRGGTGANQPQHF. The CDR3 nucleotides read TGTGCCAGTAGTCGGGGGGGGACAGGGGCCAATCAGCCCCAGCATTTT.

V gene TRBV7-2 combines with J gene TRBJ1-1; D gene unclear. The V gene lost 3 bases and the J gene lost 4 bases, with 9 bases spanning the gap. CDR1 is SGHTA and CDR2 is FQGNSA in the germline V gene. There are 13 residues in the CDR3. The chain's CDR3 is CASSFTVGTEAFF. The CDR3 nucleotides read TGTGCCAGCAGCTTTACTGTGGGCACTGAAGCTTTCTTT.

V and J are TRBV14 and TRBJ2-3, with 8 bases lining up with TRBD2. Germline V gene sequence: CDR1 SGHDN, CDR2 FVKESK. V lost 4 bases and J lost 8; bases outside the gene matches: 5. The CDR3 has 13 residues. CDR3 sequence reads: CASSPTGLGTQYF. In nucleotides, the CDR3 is TGTGCCAGCAGCCCCACGGGACTAGGTACGCAGTATTTT.

The genes are TRBV6-1 and TRBJ1-2, with D perhaps matching TRBD1 (6 bases). Germline CDR1 and CDR2: MNHNS and SASEGT. Trimming took 7 bases from V and 3 from J, leaving 12 bases between them. The length of the CDR3 is 13 residues. CDR3 sequence: CASTLTGDYGYTF. For the CDR3, the DNA is TGTGCCAGCACTCTGACAGGTGACTATGGCTACACCTTC.

The chain uses TRBV13 and TRBJ1-5; D call uncertain. The germline CDR1 and CDR2 sequences are PRHDT and FYEKMQ (reference sequence). The CDR3 runs 13 residues. V was shortened by 3 bases and J by 3 bases, with 6 bases between the two germline ends. CDR3 sequence (DNA): TGTGCCAGCAGCTTGGGAACCAATCAGCCCCAGCATTTT. It translates to CASSLGTNQPQHF. Full variable domain (missing parts from reference TRBV13 and TRBJ1-5): AAGVIQSPRHLIKEKRETATLKCYPIPRHDTVYWYQQGPGQDPQFLISFYEKMQSDKGSIPDRFSAQQFSDYHSELNMSSLELGDSALYFCASSLGTNQPQHFGDGTRLSIL.

The rearrangement joins TRBV19 to TRBJ2-1, with TRBD2 matching over 7 bases. J lost 3 bases, V lost 5 bases, and 7 bases had no gene match. CDR1 is LNHDA and CDR2 is SQIVND in the germline V gene (reference sequence). CDR3 size: 15 residues. The CDR3, as DNA: TGTGCCAGTAGTTCCGGGACGGGAGGCTACAATGAGCAGTTCTTC. Translation gives CASSSGTGGYNEQFF.

The CDR3 DNA follows: TGTGCCAGCAGTCACCGGGACCGTGGCGGGGAGCTGTTTTTT. Its translation is CASSHRDRGGELFF. V usage is TRBV25-1 and J usage is TRBJ2-2, with D possibly called TRBD1 or TRBD2 (5 bases each). Germline values: CDR1 MGHDK, CDR2 SYGVNS. The CDR3 runs to 14 residues. V was cut by 5 bases and J by 7 bases, with 14 bases left in between.

V gene TRBV6-4 combines with J gene TRBJ2-1, with 9 bases aligning to TRBD1. Germline V gene lookup returns CDR1 MRHNA and CDR2 SNTAGT. With 0 bases clipped from V and 7 bases from J, the junction kept 4 bases outside the gene matches. The CDR3 extends over 15 amino acids. CDR3 nucleotides: TGTGCCAGCAGTGACTCCGGACAGGGGTTGAATGAGCAGTTCTTC. This translates into CASSDSGQGLNEQFF.

The CDR3 bases are TGTGCCTGGAGTGTATTAGGTGGGGGTTCCAATGAGCAGTTCTTC. Residues: CAWSVLGGGSNEQFF. This chain uses TRBV30 with TRBJ2-1; D tentatively reads TRBD1 or TRBD2 (5 bases each). V lost 0 bases and J lost 6, with 15 bases in between. Germline CDR1 is GTSNPN and CDR2 is SVGIG (reference sequence). CDR3 length equals 15 residues.

The chain combines TRBV29-1 with TRBJ2-5, with D hard to call. The CDR3 consists of 14 residues. V was clipped by 4 bases and J by 5 bases, with 17 bases between them. The V gene's germline CDR1 is SQVTM and CDR2 ANQGSEA. CDR3 sequence: CSVAGNTGFETQYF. CDR3 DNA: TGCAGCGTTGCTGGGAACACGGGCTTTGAGACCCAGTACTTC. Using reference TRBV29-1 and TRBJ2-5 for the parts outside the CDR3, the full variable domain is SAVISQKPSRDICQRGTSLTIQCQVDSQVTMMFWYRQQPGQSLTLIATANQGSEATYESGFVIDKFPISRPNLTFSTLTVSNMSPEDSSIYLCSVAGNTGFETQYFGPGTRLLVL.

This chain uses TRBV6-5 with TRBJ2-3, with D maybe TRBD2 (8 bases). V shed 4 bases and J shed 5 bases, with 19 bases lying between them. The germline gives CDR1 MNHEY, CDR2 SVGAGI. CDR3 length: 16 amino acids. This chain's CDR3 is CASSSTGGGVGDTQYF. In DNA form, the CDR3 reads TGTGCCAGCAGTTCCACGGGAGGGGGCGTTGGAGATACGCAGTATTTT.

This clone was seen a handful of times. V is TRBV28 and J is TRBJ2-7, with 7 bases fitting TRBD2. The CDR3 runs to 16 residues. V was clipped by 2 bases and J by 0 bases; unmatched bases: 7. Germline CDR1 MDHEN, CDR2 SYDVKM. Here the CDR3 reads CASSLSSGGGSYEQYF. The CDR3 nucleotides are TGTGCCAGCAGTTTAAGTAGTGGCGGGGGCTCCTACGAGCAGTACTTC.

This chain uses TRBV9 with TRBJ2-3; possible D gene TRBD1, 6 bases. The germline V gene has CDR1 SGDLS and CDR2 YYNGEE. Trimming took off 4 bases at V and 6 bases at J, with 9 bases between the two ends. The CDR3 length is 12 residues. The CDR3 protein is CASSQGSDTQYF. The CDR3, as DNA: TGTGCCAGCAGCCAGGGGTCCGATACGCAGTATTTT.

V is TRBV29-1 and J is TRBJ2-7; 7 nucleotides agree with TRBD2. Germline CDR1 is SQVTM and CDR2 is ANQGSEA. The CDR3 covers 16 residues. V was pared by 4 bases and J by 0 bases, with 12 bases of the junction left unmatched. CDR3 amino acids: CSVAGGTARSSYEQYF. DNA of the CDR3: TGCAGCGTTGCGGGGGGAACAGCCCGAAGCTCCTACGAGCAGTACTTC.

This CDR3 is CASSPTGGIYTGELFF. The CDR3 DNA follows: TGTGCCAGTAGTCCAACAGGAGGGATTTACACCGGGGAGCTGTTTTTT. V and J are TRBV19 and TRBJ2-2, with TRBD2 as a possible D gene (6 bases). The CDR3 sequence is 16 residues long. Germline lookup yields CDR1 LNHDA and CDR2 SQIVND (reference sequence). The V and J ends lost 5 bases and 3 bases respectively, with 16 bases between them. Full variable domain (remainder filled in from reference TRBV19 and TRBJ2-2): DGGITQSPKYLFRKEGQNVTLSCEQNLNHDAMYWYRQDPGQGLRLIYYSQIVNDFQKGDIAEGYSVSREKKESFPLTVTSAQKNPTAFYLCASSPTGGIYTGELFFGEGSRLTVL.

This rearrangement joins TRBV7-2 to TRBJ1-5; 8 bases agree with TRBD1. The CDR3 runs to 14 residues. Germline V gene data show CDR1 as SGHTA and CDR2 as FQGNSA. V dropped 4 bases and J dropped 9; count of bases not matched to a gene: 8. The CDR3 loop is CASSSAQGGVPQHF. CDR3 bases: TGTGCCAGCAGCTCCGCACAGGGGGGGGTGCCCCAGCATTTT.

This chain uses TRBV12-5 with TRBJ2-7; TRBD2 might be the D (5 bases). Germline CDR1 reads LGHNT; CDR2 reads FRNRAP. The V end lost 7 bases, the J end lost 9 bases, and 22 bases lay between the germline ends. The CDR3 length is 14 residues. Here the CDR3 DNA reads TGTGCTAGTGCCGATCTTGGACTGTACTGGGGGCAGTACTTC. This translates into CASADLGLYWGQYF.

The rearrangement links TRBV5-6 to TRBJ1-1, with 8 bases fitting TRBD1. The length of the CDR3 is 15 residues. Per germline, CDR1 SGHDT and CDR2 YYEEEE. The V gene end was trimmed by 1 base and the J gene end by 6 bases; junction bases not matched to a gene: 8. CDR3 in amino acids: CASSLQDRDTPEAFF. The CDR3, as DNA: TGTGCCAGCAGCTTGCAGGACAGGGATACCCCTGAAGCTTTCTTT.

The CDR3 sequence: CAARATSGSYTGELFF. The DNA of the CDR3 is TGTGCCGCACGGGCGACTAGCGGGAGTTATACTGGGGAGCTGTTTTTT. The chain uses TRBV19 and TRBJ2-2; 12 bases match TRBD2. Germline values: CDR1 LNHDA, CDR2 SQIVND (reference sequence). There are 16 residues in the CDR3. V shed 11 bases and J 8 bases; nucleotides not matched to a gene: 15.

The chain has TRBV5-1 and TRBJ1-1; D is possibly TRBD1 (6 bases). The CDR3 has 14 amino acids. V was cut by 4 bases and J by 1 base, with 11 bases left in between. Germline V gene sequence: CDR1 SGHRS, CDR2 YFSETQ. In nucleotides, the CDR3 is TGCGCCAGCAGCCCCGAGACAGGGAACACTGAAGCTTTCTTT. Translated, it gives CASSPETGNTEAFF. Complete variable domain (other parts from reference TRBV5-1 and TRBJ1-1): KAGVTQTPRYLIKTRGQQVTLSCSPISGHRSVSWYQQTPGQGLQFLFEYFSETQRNKGNFPGRFSGRQFSNSRSEMNVSTLELGDSALYLCASSPETGNTEAFFGQGTRLTVV.